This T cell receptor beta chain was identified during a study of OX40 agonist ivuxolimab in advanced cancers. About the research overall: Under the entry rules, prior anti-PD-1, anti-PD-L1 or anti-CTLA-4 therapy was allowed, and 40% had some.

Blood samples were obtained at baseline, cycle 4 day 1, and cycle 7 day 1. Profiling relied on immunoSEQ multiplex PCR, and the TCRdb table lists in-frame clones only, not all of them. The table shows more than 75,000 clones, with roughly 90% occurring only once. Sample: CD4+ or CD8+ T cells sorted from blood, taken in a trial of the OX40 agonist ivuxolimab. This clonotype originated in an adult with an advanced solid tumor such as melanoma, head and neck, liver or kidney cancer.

The CDR3 region is CASRPSTDTQYF. In nucleotides, the CDR3 is TGTGCCAGCAGACCTAGCACAGATACGCAGTATTTT. This chain uses TRBV6-4 with TRBJ2-3; D ambiguous. CDR1 MRHNA and CDR2 SNTAGT come from the germline V gene. V was pared by 6 bases and J by 0 bases, with 4 bases between. The length of the CDR3 is 12 residues.